This record looks at one T cell receptor beta chain sequence and its context. Libraries were prepared by immunoSEQ multiplex PCR; TCRdb keeps only in-frame clonotypes and omits some of them. The data hold about 300,000 clones, with nearly 90% observed a single time. This sample is part of a study of blood T cell repertoires in COVID-19. Study context: T cells, B-cell-depleted T cells, or PBMCs provided the cDNA or gDNA that served as material.

V shed 3 bases and J shed 1 base, with 12 bases lying between them. Per the germline V gene, CDR1 is SQVTM and CDR2 is ANQGSEA. The length of the CDR3 is 14 residues. Participants spanned ages about 18 to 100 years and resided in 20 to 30 US areas. Participants had their cohort set by participant-reported clinical history. Participants in the exposed group had met a COVID-19 case in the 2 weeks before joining the study. This receptor was identified in a woman aged 45-60 years who had been exposed to COVID-19. The sequencing input was PBMCs or T cells enriched from blood (not recorded which). The chain carries TRBV29-1 and TRBJ1-1, with D tentatively TRBD1 (5 bases). The CDR3 DNA is TGCAGCGTTGACCAGGCAGGGAAGAACACTGAAGCTTTCTTT. Its translation is CSVDQAGKNTEAFF. The full variable domain, with the rest looked up from reference TRBV29-1 and TRBJ1-1, is SAVISQKPSRDICQRGTSLTIQCQVDSQVTMMFWYRQQPGQSLTLIATANQGSEATYESGFVIDKFPISRPNLTFSTLTVSNMSPEDSSIYLCSVDQAGKNTEAFFGQGTRLTVV.